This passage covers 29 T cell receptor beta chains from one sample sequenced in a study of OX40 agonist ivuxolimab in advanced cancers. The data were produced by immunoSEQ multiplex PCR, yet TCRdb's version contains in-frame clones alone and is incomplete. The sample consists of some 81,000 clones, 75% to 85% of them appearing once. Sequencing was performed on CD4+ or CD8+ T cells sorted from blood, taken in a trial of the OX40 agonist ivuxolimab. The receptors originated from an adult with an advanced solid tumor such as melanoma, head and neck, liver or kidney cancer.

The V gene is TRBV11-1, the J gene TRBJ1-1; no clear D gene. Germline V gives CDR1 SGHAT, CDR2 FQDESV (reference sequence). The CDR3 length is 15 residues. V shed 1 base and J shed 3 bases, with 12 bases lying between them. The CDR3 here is CASSLGRGWDTEAFF. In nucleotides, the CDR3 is TGTGCCAGCAGCTTAGGTCGGGGTTGGGACACTGAAGCTTTCTTT.

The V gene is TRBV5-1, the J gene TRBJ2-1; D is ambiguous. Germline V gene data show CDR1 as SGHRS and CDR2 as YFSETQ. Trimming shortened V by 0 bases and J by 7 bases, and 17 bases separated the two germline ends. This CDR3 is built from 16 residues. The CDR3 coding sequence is TGCGCCAGCAGCTTGGTAGGGCTAGAGGTGCGGAATGAGCAGTTCTTC. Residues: CASSLVGLEVRNEQFF.

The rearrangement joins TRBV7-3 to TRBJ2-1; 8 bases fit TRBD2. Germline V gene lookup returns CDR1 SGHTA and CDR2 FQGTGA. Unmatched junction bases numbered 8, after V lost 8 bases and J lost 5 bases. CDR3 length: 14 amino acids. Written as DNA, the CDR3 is TGTGCCAGCTCCTGGGGCGGGGGGAACAATGAGCAGTTCTTC. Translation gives CASSWGGGNNEQFF. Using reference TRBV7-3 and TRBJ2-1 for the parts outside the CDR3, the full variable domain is GAGVSQTPSNKVTEKGKYVELRCDPISGHTALYWYRQSLGQGPEFLIYFQGTGAADDSGLPNDRFFAVRPEGSVSTLKIQRTERGDSAVYLCASSWGGGNNEQFFGPGTRLTVL.

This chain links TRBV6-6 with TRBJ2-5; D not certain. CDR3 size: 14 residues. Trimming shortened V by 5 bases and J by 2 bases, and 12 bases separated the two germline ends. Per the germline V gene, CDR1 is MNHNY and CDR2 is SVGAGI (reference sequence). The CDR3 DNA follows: TGTGCCAGCAGTCCGAGGACGCGGCAAGAGACCCAGTACTTC. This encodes CASSPRTRQETQYF.

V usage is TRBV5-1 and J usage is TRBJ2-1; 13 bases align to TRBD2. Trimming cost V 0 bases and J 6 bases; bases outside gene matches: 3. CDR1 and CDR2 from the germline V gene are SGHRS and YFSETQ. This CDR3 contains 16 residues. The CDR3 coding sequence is TGCGCCAGCAGCTTGGCCGGACTAGCGGGGGCCAATGAGCAGTTCTTC. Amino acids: CASSLAGLAGANEQFF.

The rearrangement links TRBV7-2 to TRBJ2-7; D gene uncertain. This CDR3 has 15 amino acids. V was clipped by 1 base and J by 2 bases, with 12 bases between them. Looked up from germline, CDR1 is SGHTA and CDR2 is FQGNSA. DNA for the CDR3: TGTGCCAGCAGCTTAGGGTCTGTACACACCTACGAGCAGTACTTC. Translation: CASSLGSVHTYEQYF.

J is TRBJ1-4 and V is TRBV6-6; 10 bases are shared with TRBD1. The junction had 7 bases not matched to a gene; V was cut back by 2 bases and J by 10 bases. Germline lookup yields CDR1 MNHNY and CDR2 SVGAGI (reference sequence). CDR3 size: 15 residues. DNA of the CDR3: TGTGCCAGCAGTTACGGAGACAGGGGGCTAGGAAAACTGTTTTTT. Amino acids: CASSYGDRGLGKLFF.

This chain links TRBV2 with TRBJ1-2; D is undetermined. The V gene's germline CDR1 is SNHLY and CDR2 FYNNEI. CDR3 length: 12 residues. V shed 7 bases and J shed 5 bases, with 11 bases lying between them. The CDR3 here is CASIQSEYGYTF. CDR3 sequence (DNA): TGTGCCAGCATACAATCAGAGTATGGCTACACCTTC.

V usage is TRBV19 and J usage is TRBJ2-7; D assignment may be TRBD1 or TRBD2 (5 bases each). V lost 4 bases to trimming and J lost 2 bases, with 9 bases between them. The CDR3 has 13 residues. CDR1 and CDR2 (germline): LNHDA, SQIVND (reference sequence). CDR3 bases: TGTGCCAGTAGTAGGGGACCGACCTACGAGCAGTACTTC. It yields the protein CASSRGPTYEQYF.

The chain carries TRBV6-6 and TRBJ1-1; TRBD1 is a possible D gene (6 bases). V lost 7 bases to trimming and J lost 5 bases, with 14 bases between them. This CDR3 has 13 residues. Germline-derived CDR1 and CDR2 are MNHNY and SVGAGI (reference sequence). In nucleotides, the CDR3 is TGTGCCAGCACCTCGTGGGGGGCAACTGAAGCTTTCTTT. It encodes CASTSWGATEAFF.

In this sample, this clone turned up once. CDR3: CASSATGTQETQYF. The CDR3 DNA sequence: TGTGCCAGCAGCGCGACCGGGACCCAAGAGACCCAGTACTTC. The chain recombines TRBV9 with TRBJ2-5; perhaps D is TRBD1 or TRBD2 (5 bases each). This CDR3 contains 14 residues. Germline assignment: CDR1 SGDLS and CDR2 YYNGEE. Trimming shortened V by 3 bases and J by 1 base, and 10 bases separated the two germline ends.

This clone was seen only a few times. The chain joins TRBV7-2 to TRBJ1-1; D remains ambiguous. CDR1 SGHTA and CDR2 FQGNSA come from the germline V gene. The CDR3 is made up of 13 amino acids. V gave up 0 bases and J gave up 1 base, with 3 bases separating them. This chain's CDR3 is CASSLAPNTEAFF. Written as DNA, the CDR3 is TGTGCCAGCAGCTTAGCGCCGAACACTGAAGCTTTCTTT.

CDR3 loop: CASSIGGDSPLHF. The CDR3 DNA follows: TGTGCCAGTAGTATCGGCGGGGATTCACCCCTCCACTTT. The chain has TRBV19 and TRBJ1-6, with D unclear. Germline V gene data show CDR1 as LNHDA and CDR2 as SQIVND (reference sequence). The CDR3 spans 13 residues. V was shortened by 3 bases and J by 8 bases, with 8 bases between the two germline ends.

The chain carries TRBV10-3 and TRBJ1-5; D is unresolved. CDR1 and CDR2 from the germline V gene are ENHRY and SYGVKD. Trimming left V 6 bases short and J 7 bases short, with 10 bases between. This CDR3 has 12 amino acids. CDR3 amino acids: CAIRAAGQPQHF. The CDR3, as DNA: TGTGCCATCAGGGCGGCAGGACAGCCCCAGCATTTT.

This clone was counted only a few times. The CDR3, as DNA: TGTGCCAGCAGCTTACAGGGAAGGTCACCCCTCCACTTT. Translation gives CASSLQGRSPLHF. This rearrangement joins TRBV7-2 to TRBJ1-6, with D tentatively TRBD1 (5 bases). Germline CDR1 reads SGHTA; CDR2 reads FQGNSA. V lost 2 bases to trimming and J lost 10 bases, with 9 bases between them. This CDR3 is built from 13 residues.

The CDR3 here is CASSLTSNAEAFF. The DNA of the CDR3 is TGTGCCAGCAGTTTAACGAGTAATGCTGAAGCTTTCTTT. The genes are TRBV5-4 and TRBJ1-1; no clear D gene. This CDR3 is 13 amino acids long. The germline V and J ends were trimmed by 5 bases and 6 bases, with 14 bases remaining between them. Germline CDR1 SGHNT, CDR2 YYREEE (reference sequence).

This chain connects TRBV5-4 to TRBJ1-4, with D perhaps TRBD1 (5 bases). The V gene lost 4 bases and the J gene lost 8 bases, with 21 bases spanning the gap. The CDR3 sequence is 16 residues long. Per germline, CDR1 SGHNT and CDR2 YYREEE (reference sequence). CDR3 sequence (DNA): TGTGCCAGCAGCCCGGATAAGGGACCCTGGGGGGAAAAACTGTTTTTT. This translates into CASSPDKGPWGEKLFF. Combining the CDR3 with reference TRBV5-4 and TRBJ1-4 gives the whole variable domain ETGVTQSPTHLIKTRGQQVTLRCSSQSGHNTVSWYQQALGQGPQFIFQYYREEENGRGNFPPRFSGLQFPNYSSELNVNALELDDSALYLCASSPDKGPWGEKLFFGSGTQLSVL.

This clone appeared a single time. The CDR3 coding sequence is TGTGCCAGCAGCGGAGCGGGGTTACTCACAGATACGCAGTATTTT. As protein: CASSGAGLLTDTQYF. The J gene is TRBJ2-3, the V gene TRBV5-4; 7 bases line up with TRBD2. The CDR3 is made up of 15 amino acids. V gave up 4 bases and J gave up 2 bases; unmatched junction bases: 7. From germline, CDR1 is SGHNT and CDR2 YYREEE (reference sequence). Supplemented by reference TRBV5-4 and TRBJ2-3, the full variable domain reads ETGVTQSPTHLIKTRGQQVTLRCSSQSGHNTVSWYQQALGQGPQFIFQYYREEENGRGNFPPRFSGLQFPNYSSELNVNALELDDSALYLCASSGAGLLTDTQYFGPGTRLTVL.

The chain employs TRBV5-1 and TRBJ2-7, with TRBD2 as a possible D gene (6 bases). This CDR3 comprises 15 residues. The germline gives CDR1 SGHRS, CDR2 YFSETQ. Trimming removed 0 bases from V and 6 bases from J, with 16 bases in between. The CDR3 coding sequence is TGCGCCAGCAGCTTGGGAGTCGGGGGATCGGGCGAGCAGTACTTC. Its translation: CASSLGVGGSGEQYF.

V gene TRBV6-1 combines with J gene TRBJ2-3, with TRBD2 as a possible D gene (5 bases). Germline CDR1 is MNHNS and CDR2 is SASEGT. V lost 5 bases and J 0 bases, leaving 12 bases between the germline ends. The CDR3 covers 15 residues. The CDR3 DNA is TGTGCCAGCAGTATCGGGGAGCCGAGCACAGATACGCAGTATTTT. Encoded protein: CASSIGEPSTDTQYF.

The DNA of the CDR3 is TGTGCCAGCACCCCTTCTAGCGGGGGGGACAATGAGCAGTTCTTC. It encodes CASTPSSGGDNEQFF. This chain links TRBV2 with TRBJ2-1; 12 bases are a match to TRBD2. V lost 7 bases and J lost 5; bases outside the gene matches: 6. The CDR3 is 15 amino acids. Germline CDR1 is SNHLY and CDR2 is FYNNEI.

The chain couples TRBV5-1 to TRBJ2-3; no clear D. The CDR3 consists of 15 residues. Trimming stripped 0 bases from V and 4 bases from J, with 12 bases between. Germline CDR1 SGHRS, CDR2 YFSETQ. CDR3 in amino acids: CASSLATSWADTQYF. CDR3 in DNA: TGCGCCAGCAGCTTGGCCACTTCCTGGGCAGATACGCAGTATTTT.

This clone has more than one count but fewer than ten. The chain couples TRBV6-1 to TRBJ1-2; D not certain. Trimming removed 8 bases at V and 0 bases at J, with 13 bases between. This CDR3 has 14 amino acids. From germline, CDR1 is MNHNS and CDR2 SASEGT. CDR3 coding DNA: TGTGCCAGCCTCCTTCTGCAAACTAACTATGGCTACACCTTC. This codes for CASLLLQTNYGYTF.

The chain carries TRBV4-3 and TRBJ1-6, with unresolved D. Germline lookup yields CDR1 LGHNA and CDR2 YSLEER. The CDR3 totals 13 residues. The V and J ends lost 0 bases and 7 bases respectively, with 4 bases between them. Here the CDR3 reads CASSQDLNSPLHF. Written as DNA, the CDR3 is TGCGCCAGCAGCCAAGATTTAAATTCACCCCTCCACTTT.

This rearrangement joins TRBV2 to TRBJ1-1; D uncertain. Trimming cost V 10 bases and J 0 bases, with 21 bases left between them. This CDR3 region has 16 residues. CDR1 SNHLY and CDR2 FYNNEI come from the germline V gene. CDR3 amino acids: CATTPRPAGMNTEAFF. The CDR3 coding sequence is TGTGCCACCACACCCCGGCCAGCCGGAATGAACACTGAAGCTTTCTTT.

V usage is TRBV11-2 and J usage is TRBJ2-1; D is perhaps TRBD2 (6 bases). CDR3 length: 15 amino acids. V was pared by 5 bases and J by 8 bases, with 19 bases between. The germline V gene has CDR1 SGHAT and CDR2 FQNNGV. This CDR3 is CASSLLAGNVDEQFF. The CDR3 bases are TGTGCCAGCAGCCTACTAGCCGGGAATGTCGATGAGCAGTTCTTC.

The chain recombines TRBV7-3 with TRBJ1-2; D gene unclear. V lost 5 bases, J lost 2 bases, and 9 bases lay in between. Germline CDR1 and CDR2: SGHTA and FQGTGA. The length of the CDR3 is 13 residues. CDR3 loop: CASSPSSNYGYTF. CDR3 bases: TGTGCCAGCAGCCCGAGCTCCAACTATGGCTACACCTTC.

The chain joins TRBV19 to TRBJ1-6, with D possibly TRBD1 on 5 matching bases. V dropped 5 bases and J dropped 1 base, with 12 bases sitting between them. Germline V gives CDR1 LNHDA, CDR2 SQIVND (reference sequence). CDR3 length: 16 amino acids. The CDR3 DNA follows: TGTGCCAGTAGTCGACAGCCAACTTCCTATAATTCACCCCTCCACTTT. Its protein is CASSRQPTSYNSPLHF. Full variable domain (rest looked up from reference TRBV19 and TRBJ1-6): DGGITQSPKYLFRKEGQNVTLSCEQNLNHDAMYWYRQDPGQGLRLIYYSQIVNDFQKGDIAEGYSVSREKKESFPLTVTSAQKNPTAFYLCASSRQPTSYNSPLHFGNGTRLTVT.

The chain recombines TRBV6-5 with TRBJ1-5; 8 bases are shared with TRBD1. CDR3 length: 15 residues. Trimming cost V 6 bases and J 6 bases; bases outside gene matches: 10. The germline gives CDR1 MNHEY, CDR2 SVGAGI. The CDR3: CASRTGQGAGQPQHF. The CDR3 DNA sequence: TGTGCCAGCAGGACCGGACAGGGAGCGGGTCAGCCCCAGCATTTT.